Listed here is a single T cell receptor (beta chain). Its specificity is not known. J lost 7 bases, V lost 4 bases, and 9 bases had no gene match. This CDR3 has 15 residues. Germline CDR1 reads SGHTA; CDR2 reads FQGTGA. The data are from a study of T-cell memory formation after mild COVID-19. Background on the study: TCR clusters showed largely donor specificity.

Constant-segment primers and 5'RACE yielded cDNA libraries for TCR alpha and TCR beta, each carrying sample barcodes and UMIs. From the 5' RACE reads, TCRdb called clonotypes with MiXCR, one entry per CDR3 protein. The sample carries 100,000 to 130,000 distinct CDR3 sequences, roughly a sixth recorded once. Study outcomes and limitations: Later expanders leaned CD4+, whereas day 15 to 85 contracting clones were balanced CD4/CD8.

Material: PBMCs or a T cell subset sorted from them (not recorded which). This TCR came from a man aged 18 to 35 who had mild COVID-19 (a few samples of this study predate the infection). Cell type and time point are not known. The chain combines TRBV7-3 with TRBJ2-1; 8 nucleotides line up with TRBD2. For the CDR3, the DNA is TGTGCCAGCAGCTCGCAGGACGGGGGGGTAAATGAGCAGTTCTTC. It is translated as CASSSQDGGVNEQFF.